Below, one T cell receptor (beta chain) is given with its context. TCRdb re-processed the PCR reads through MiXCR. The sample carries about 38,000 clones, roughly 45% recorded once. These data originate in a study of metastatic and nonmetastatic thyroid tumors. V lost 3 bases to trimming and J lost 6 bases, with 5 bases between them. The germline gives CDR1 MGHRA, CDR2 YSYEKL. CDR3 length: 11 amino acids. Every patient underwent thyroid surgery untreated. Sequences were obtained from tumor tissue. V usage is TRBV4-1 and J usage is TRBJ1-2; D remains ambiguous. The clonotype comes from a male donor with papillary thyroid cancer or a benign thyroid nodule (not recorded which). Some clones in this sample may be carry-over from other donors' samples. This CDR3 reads CASSQGNGYTF. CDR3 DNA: TGCGCCAGCAGCCAGGGTAATGGCTACACCTTC.